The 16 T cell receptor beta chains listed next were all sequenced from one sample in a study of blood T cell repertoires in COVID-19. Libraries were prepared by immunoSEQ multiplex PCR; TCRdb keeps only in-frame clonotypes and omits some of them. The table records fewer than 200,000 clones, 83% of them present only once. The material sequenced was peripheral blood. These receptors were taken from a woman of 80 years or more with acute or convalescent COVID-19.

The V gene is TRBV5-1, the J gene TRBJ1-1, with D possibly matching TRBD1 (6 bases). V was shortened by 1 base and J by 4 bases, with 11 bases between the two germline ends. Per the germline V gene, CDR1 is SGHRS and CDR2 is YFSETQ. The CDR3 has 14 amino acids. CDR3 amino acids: CASSLIAQGTEAFF. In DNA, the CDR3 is TGCGCCAGCAGCTTGATTGCACAGGGCACTGAAGCTTTCTTT.

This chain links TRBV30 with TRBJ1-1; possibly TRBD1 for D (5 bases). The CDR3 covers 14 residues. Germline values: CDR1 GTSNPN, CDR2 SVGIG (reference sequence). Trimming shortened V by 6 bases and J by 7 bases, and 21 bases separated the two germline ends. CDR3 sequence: CACGGELFKSEAFF. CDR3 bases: TGTGCCTGTGGGGGGGAATTGTTCAAGAGTGAAGCTTTCTTT.

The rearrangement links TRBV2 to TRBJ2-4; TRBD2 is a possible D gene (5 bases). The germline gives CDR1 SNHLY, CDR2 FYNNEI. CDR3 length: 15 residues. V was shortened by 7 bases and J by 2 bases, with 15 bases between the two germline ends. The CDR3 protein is CASTLRLLTKNIQYF. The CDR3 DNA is TGTGCCAGCACCCTTAGACTACTAACCAAAAACATTCAGTACTTC. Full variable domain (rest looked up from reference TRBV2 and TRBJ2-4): EPEVTQTPSHQVTQMGQEVILRCVPISNHLYFYWYRQILGQKVEFLVSFYNNEISEKSEIFDDQFSVERPDGSNFTLKIRSTKLEDSAMYFCASTLRLLTKNIQYFGAGTRLSVL.

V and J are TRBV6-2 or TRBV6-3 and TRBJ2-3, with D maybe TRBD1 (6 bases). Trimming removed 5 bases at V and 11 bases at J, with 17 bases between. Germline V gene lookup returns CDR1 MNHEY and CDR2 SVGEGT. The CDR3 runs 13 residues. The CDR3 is CASSPMLTGRQYF. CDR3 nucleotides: TGTGCCAGCAGTCCCATGTTGACAGGCAGGCAGTATTTT.

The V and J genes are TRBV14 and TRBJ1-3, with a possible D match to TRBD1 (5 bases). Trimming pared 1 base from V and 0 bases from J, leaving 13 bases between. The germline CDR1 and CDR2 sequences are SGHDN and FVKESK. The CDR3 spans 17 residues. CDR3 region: CASSQAGGTGSGNTIYF. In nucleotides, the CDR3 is TGTGCCAGCAGCCAAGCGGGGGGGACTGGCTCTGGAAACACCATATATTTT.

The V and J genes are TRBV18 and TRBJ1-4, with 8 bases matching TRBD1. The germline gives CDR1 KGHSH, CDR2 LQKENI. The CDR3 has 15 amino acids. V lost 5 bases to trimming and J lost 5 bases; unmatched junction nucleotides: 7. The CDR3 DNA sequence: TGTGCCAGCTCAACGGAGACAGGGGTCAATGAAAAACTGTTTTTT. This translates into CASSTETGVNEKLFF.

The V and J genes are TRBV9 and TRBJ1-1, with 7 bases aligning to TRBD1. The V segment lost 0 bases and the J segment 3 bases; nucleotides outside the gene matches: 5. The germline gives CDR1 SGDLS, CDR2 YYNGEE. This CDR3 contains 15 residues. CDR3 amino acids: CASSVGGQFDTEAFF. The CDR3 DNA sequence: TGTGCCAGCAGCGTAGGGGGACAGTTTGACACTGAAGCTTTCTTT.

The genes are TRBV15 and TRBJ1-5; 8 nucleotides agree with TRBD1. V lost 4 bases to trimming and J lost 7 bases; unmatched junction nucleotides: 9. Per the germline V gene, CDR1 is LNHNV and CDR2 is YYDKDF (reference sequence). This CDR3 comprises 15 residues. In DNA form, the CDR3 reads TGTGCCACCAGCAAGGACAGGGTCAAAACACAGCCCCAGCATTTT. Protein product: CATSKDRVKTQPQHF.

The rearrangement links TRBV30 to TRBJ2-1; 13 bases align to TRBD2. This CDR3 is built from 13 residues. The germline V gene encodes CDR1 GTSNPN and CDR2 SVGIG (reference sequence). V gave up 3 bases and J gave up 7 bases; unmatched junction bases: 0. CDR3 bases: TGTGCCTGGAGGACTAGCGGGAGGAATGAGCAGTTCTTC. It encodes CAWRTSGRNEQFF.

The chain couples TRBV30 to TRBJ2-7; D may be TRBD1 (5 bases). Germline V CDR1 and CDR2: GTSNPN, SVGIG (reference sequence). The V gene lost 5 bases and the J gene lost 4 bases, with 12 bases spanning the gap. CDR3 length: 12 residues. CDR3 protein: CAWLRVGYEQYF. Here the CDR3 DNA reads TGTGCCTGGCTCAGGGTGGGTTACGAGCAGTACTTC.

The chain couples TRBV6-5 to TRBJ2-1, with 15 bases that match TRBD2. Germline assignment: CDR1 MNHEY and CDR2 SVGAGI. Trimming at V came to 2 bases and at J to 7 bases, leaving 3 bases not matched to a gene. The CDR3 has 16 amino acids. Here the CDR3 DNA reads TGTGCCAGCAGTTACCCCGGGACTAGCGGGAGGAATGAGCAGTTCTTC. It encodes CASSYPGTSGRNEQFF.

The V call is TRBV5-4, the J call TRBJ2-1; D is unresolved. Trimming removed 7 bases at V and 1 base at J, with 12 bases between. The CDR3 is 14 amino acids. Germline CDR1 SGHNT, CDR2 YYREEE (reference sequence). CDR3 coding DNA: TGTGCCAGCCTAGAAGGTAGATCCTACAATGAGCAGTTCTTC. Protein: CASLEGRSYNEQFF.

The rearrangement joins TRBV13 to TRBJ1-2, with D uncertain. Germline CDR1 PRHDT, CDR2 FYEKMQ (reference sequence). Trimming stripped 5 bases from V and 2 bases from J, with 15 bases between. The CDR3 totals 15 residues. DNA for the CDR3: TGTGCCAGCAGCCGCGGTTGGCCTACGAACTATGGCTACACCTTC. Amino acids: CASSRGWPTNYGYTF.

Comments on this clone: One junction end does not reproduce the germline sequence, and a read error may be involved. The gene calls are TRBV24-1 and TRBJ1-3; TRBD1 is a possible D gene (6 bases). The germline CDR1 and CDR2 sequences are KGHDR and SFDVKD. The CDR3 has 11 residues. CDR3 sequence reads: CATSRGQIPWF. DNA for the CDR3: TGTGCCACCAGTCGGGGACAAATACCGTGGTTT.

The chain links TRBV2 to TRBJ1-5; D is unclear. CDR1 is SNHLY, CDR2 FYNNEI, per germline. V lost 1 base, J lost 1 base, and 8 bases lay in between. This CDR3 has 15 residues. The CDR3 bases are TGTGCCAGCAGTGAAGGCACATTGAGCAATCAGCCCCAGCATTTT. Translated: CASSEGTLSNQPQHF.

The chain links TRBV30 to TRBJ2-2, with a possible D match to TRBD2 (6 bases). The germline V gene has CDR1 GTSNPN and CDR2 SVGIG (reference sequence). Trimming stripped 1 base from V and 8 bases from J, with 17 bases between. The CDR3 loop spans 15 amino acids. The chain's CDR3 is CAWSAGTRPGGELFF. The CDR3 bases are TGTGCCTGGAGTGCTGGGACTCGCCCGGGAGGGGAGCTGTTTTTT.